These 18 T cell receptor beta chains came from one sample sequenced in a study of shared clonotypes between healthy human individuals. Assay: immunoSEQ multiplex PCR; the TCRdb copy retains only in-frame clones and omits some. Among under 650,000 clones listed, roughly 95% were seen once. Material for sequencing was naive CD4+ T cells sorted from blood. Indicated subset: CD45RA+ positively selected. Receptors were obtained from a woman between 25 and 40 years old in good health.

J is TRBJ1-2 and V is TRBV28; no clear D gene. CDR3 length: 13 residues. The V gene's germline CDR1 is MDHEN and CDR2 SYDVKM. V was clipped by 3 bases and J by 5 bases, with 10 bases between them. The chain's CDR3 is CASSFRNPYGYTF. CDR3 bases: TGTGCCAGCAGTTTTAGGAACCCTTATGGCTACACCTTC.

The chain couples TRBV28 to TRBJ2-7; possibly TRBD2 for D (5 bases). V was pared by 2 bases and J by 2 bases, with 7 bases between. CDR1 and CDR2 (germline): MDHEN, SYDVKM. CDR3 length equals 13 residues. CDR3 in amino acids: CASSLLLAYEQYF. The CDR3 nucleotides read TGTGCCAGCAGTTTACTACTAGCCTACGAGCAGTACTTC. The entire variable domain, with the rest obtained from reference TRBV28 and TRBJ2-7, is as follows: DVKVTQSSRYLVKRTGEKVFLECVQDMDHENMFWYRQDPGLGLRLIYFSYDVKMKEKGDIPEGYSVSREKKERFSLILESASTNQTSMYLCASSLLLAYEQYFGPGTRLTVT.

This clone showed up just once. The rearrangement links TRBV4-2 to TRBJ1-1, with 9 bases identical to TRBD1. The trim removed 5 bases at V and 4 bases at J, leaving 8 bases unmatched. This CDR3 contains 15 residues. Germline V gene lookup returns CDR1 LGHNA and CDR2 YNFKEQ. CDR3 sequence reads: CASSLLLTGGTEAFF. The CDR3 DNA reads as TGTGCCAGCAGCTTACTCTTGACAGGGGGCACTGAAGCTTTCTTT.

This sequence joins TRBV27 and TRBJ2-5, with D perhaps TRBD1 (6 bases). The CDR3 has 17 residues. The V gene's germline CDR1 is MNHEY and CDR2 SMNVEV (reference sequence). V lost 6 bases, J lost 1 base, and 21 bases lay in between. CDR3 bases: TGTGCCAGCAGCAGATCCAGGGACACGGCGATCCAAGAGACCCAGTACTTC. As protein: CASSRSRDTAIQETQYF.

This sequence joins TRBV28 and TRBJ2-1, with 8 bases that match TRBD2. J was trimmed by 0 bases and V by 3 bases; bases with no gene match: 13. Germline V CDR1 and CDR2: MDHEN, SYDVKM. CDR3 size: 19 residues. This chain's CDR3 is CASSLLVLAEKSSYNEQFF. The CDR3 bases are TGTGCCAGCAGTTTGTTGGTACTAGCGGAGAAGAGCTCCTACAATGAGCAGTTCTTC.

The chain employs TRBV18 and TRBJ2-5; TRBD2 aligns across 11 bases. The ends lost 2 bases at V and 3 bases at J; junction bases unmatched: 2. CDR1 KGHSH and CDR2 LQKENI come from the germline V gene. CDR3 length: 15 residues. The CDR3 DNA reads as TGTGCCAGCTCACCAAGACTAGCGGGAAAAGAGACCCAGTACTTC. Translated: CASSPRLAGKETQYF.

The chain uses TRBV18 and TRBJ2-5, with 11 bases matching TRBD2. CDR1 KGHSH and CDR2 LQKENI come from the germline V gene. Losses at the gene ends were 3 bases for V and 5 bases for J; bases not matched to a gene: 2. The CDR3 loop spans 14 amino acids. CDR3: CASSPPSGRETQYF. The DNA for the CDR3 is TGTGCCAGCTCACCGCCTAGCGGGAGGGAGACCCAGTACTTC.

The chain uses TRBV19 and TRBJ2-7, with no clear D. Trimming pared 5 bases from V and 7 bases from J, leaving 15 bases between. Germline CDR1 and CDR2: LNHDA and SQIVND (reference sequence). The CDR3 runs to 13 residues. The CDR3: CASSVGQFGEQYF. The CDR3, as DNA: TGTGCCAGTAGTGTCGGGCAGTTCGGGGAGCAGTACTTC.

The J gene is TRBJ2-3, the V gene TRBV5-1; perhaps TRBD1 as D (6 bases). V lost 4 bases, J lost 2 bases, and 14 bases lay in between. Germline CDR1 reads SGHRS; CDR2 reads YFSETQ. The CDR3 covers 15 residues. The CDR3, as DNA: TGCGCCAGCAGCCAGGGGCCGAGCGACACAGATACGCAGTATTTT. This sequence encodes CASSQGPSDTDTQYF.

The chain recombines TRBV7-6 with TRBJ1-5; 8 bases are shared with TRBD1. CDR3 size: 17 residues. V shed 5 bases and J 3 bases; nucleotides not matched to a gene: 12. Germline assignment: CDR1 SGHVS and CDR2 FNYEAQ. CDR3 sequence: CASSLTGDAGNNQPQHF. The DNA of the CDR3 is TGTGCCAGCAGCCTGACAGGGGATGCCGGTAACAATCAGCCCCAGCATTTT.

V usage is TRBV5-3 and J usage is TRBJ1-5, with D tentatively TRBD1 (6 bases). TRBV5-3 is an open reading frame whose function is uncertain. The germline V and J ends were trimmed by 0 bases and 5 bases, with 12 bases remaining between them. The CDR3 spans 15 residues. CDR3 nucleotide sequence: TGTGCCAGAAGCTTGGGCTGGGACATGTATCAGCCCCAGCATTTT. As protein: CARSLGWDMYQPQHF.

This chain joins TRBV7-9 and TRBJ1-4; D not certain. Germline CDR1 and CDR2: SEHNR and FQNEAQ (reference sequence). The V and J ends lost 5 bases and 3 bases respectively, with 16 bases between them. The CDR3 is 16 amino acids. The CDR3 is CASSPHSAGSNEKLFF. The DNA of the CDR3 is TGTGCCAGCAGCCCTCACTCTGCGGGGTCTAATGAAAAACTGTTTTTT.

The J gene is TRBJ2-3, the V gene TRBV6-6; D may be TRBD1 (6 bases). CDR3 length equals 13 residues. Germline V CDR1 and CDR2: MNHNY, SVGAGI (reference sequence). The ends were cut back, 11 bases at V and 6 bases at J, with 18 bases in the middle. CDR3 residues: CAATLAGADTQYF. CDR3 DNA sequence: TGTGCCGCCACGCTAGCAGGGGCGGATACGCAGTATTTT.

The rearrangement joins TRBV25-1 to TRBJ2-7; D remains unclear. The CDR3 sequence is 12 residues long. Per germline, CDR1 MGHDK and CDR2 SYGVNS. Trimming removed 4 bases from V and 2 bases from J, with 6 bases in between. CDR3 in amino acids: CASSGSTYEQYF. The CDR3 DNA follows: TGTGCCAGCAGTGGTTCCACCTACGAGCAGTACTTC.

The V gene is TRBV4-1, the J gene TRBJ2-5, with D hard to call. CDR1 is MGHRA and CDR2 is YSYEKL in the germline V gene. The CDR3 loop spans 16 amino acids. Trimming took off 0 bases at V and 0 bases at J, with 11 bases between the two ends. The CDR3: CASSQDPQANQETQYF. Written as DNA, the CDR3 is TGCGCCAGCAGCCAAGATCCGCAGGCTAACCAAGAGACCCAGTACTTC.

This clone occurred a few times. This chain joins TRBV28 and TRBJ1-2; possible D gene TRBD1, 5 bases. V lost 4 bases and J lost 4, with 10 bases in between. The CDR3 has 13 amino acids. Germline V lookup: CDR1 MDHEN, CDR2 SYDVKM. The CDR3: CASSSQGGYGYTF. The CDR3 DNA reads as TGTGCCAGCAGTTCCCAGGGCGGCTATGGCTACACCTTC.

In its sample, this clone was seen once. This chain joins TRBV6-6 and TRBJ2-4; the D is unclear. V lost 8 bases and J 6 bases, leaving 20 bases between the germline ends. The CDR3 loop spans 15 amino acids. CDR1 is MNHNY, CDR2 SVGAGI, per germline (reference sequence). CDR3 nucleotides: TGTGCCAGCTCTCCGTCCGCTGGAATTGGAAACATTCAGTACTTC. This gives the protein CASSPSAGIGNIQYF.

The CDR3 bases are TGTGCCAGCAGCTTTACCTCTCGGACAGGTACCTCTGGAAACACCATATATTTT. This encodes CASSFTSRTGTSGNTIYF. The rearrangement joins TRBV13 to TRBJ1-3; 7 nucleotides match TRBD1. The CDR3 spans 18 residues. V was pared by 3 bases and J by 0 bases, with 11 bases of the junction left unmatched. Germline V gene sequence: CDR1 PRHDT, CDR2 FYEKMQ (reference sequence).